The 31 T cell receptor beta chains below come from one sample, sequenced in a study of blood T cell repertoires in COVID-19. Some clones are missing from TCRdb's copy, which holds only in-frame ones; the method was immunoSEQ multiplex PCR. The sample has some 76,000 clones; 85% to 90% are singletons. Sequenced material: peripheral blood. The receptors originated from a man between 60 and 70 years old with acute or convalescent COVID-19.

The chain joins TRBV27 to TRBJ2-2, with TRBD2 matching 12 bases. The CDR3 has 20 amino acids. Germline-derived CDR1 and CDR2 are MNHEY and SMNVEV (reference sequence). J lost 4 bases, V lost 8 bases, and 20 bases had no gene match. For the CDR3, the DNA is TGTGCCAGCTGCTCCTCGTCCGGGCTAGCGGGAGGGCCTTGCACCGGGGAGCTGTTTTTT. It codes for CASCSSSGLAGGPCTGELFF.

The chain carries TRBV4-1 and TRBJ2-1, with 10 bases aligning to TRBD2. The CDR3 runs 17 residues. Germline CDR1 is MGHRA and CDR2 is YSYEKL. V lost 2 bases to trimming and J lost 2 bases; unmatched junction nucleotides: 6. The CDR3 sequence: CASSQLGLAGAYNEQFF. The CDR3 nucleotides are TGCGCCAGCAGCCAATTAGGGCTAGCGGGGGCCTACAATGAGCAGTTCTTC.

CDR3 amino acids: CASGVGLYTGELFF. CDR3 in DNA: TGTGCTAGTGGGGTTGGGCTCTACACCGGGGAGCTGTTTTTT. This chain links TRBV12-5 with TRBJ2-2; D not resolved. The V gene's germline CDR1 is LGHNT and CDR2 FRNRAP. The CDR3 totals 14 residues. V shed 6 bases and J shed 3 bases, with 11 bases lying between them.

The V call is TRBV11-2, the J call TRBJ2-7; 10 bases map to TRBD1. Unmatched junction bases numbered 8, after V lost 5 bases and J lost 4 bases. This CDR3 is built from 15 residues. CDR1 is SGHAT, CDR2 FQNNGV, per germline. CDR3 DNA sequence: TGTGCCAGCAGCCCAACGACAGGGGGCGGTTACGAGCAGTACTTC. It is translated as CASSPTTGGGYEQYF.

The J gene is TRBJ1-1, the V gene TRBV28, with a weak D call TRBD1 (5 bases). Germline loops: CDR1 MDHEN, CDR2 SYDVKM. Trimming stripped 2 bases from V and 1 base from J, with 11 bases between. This CDR3 region has 15 residues. CDR3 in DNA: TGTGCCAGCAGTTTACCCCTAACAGGGAACACTGAAGCTTTCTTT. Translating it yields CASSLPLTGNTEAFF.

V gene TRBV7-9 combines with J gene TRBJ2-2, with D possibly matching TRBD2 (6 bases). Germline V gene data show CDR1 as SEHNR and CDR2 as FQNEAQ (reference sequence). There are 14 residues in the CDR3. Trimming removed 1 base from V and 4 bases from J, with 7 bases in between. The CDR3 loop is CASSLGRATGELFF. In nucleotides, the CDR3 is TGTGCCAGCAGCTTAGGGAGGGCCACCGGGGAGCTGTTTTTT.

The chain recombines TRBV5-1 with TRBJ2-2; TRBD2 matches 11 bases. CDR1 and CDR2 from the germline V gene are SGHRS and YFSETQ. This CDR3 is built from 15 residues. The J segment lost 4 bases and the V segment lost 5 bases, leaving 4 bases of the junction unmatched. The CDR3 DNA reads as TGCGCCAGCAGACTAGCGGGAGTAGGCACCGGGGAGCTGTTTTTT. Translated, it gives CASRLAGVGTGELFF.

The chain uses TRBV7-7 and TRBJ1-3, with D unresolved. Germline-derived CDR1 and CDR2 are SSHAT and FNYEAQ (reference sequence). The CDR3 has 15 residues. V lost 1 base and J lost 0, with 7 bases in between. The chain's CDR3 is CASSLDRSSGNTIYF. In nucleotides, the CDR3 is TGTGCCAGCAGCTTAGACAGAAGCTCTGGAAACACCATATATTTT.

J is TRBJ1-2 and V is TRBV6-1, with D possibly TRBD1 on 5 matching bases. Trimming removed 0 bases at V and 5 bases at J, with 19 bases between. There are 17 residues in the CDR3. The germline gives CDR1 MNHNS, CDR2 SASEGT. CDR3 sequence (DNA): TGTGCCAGCAGTGAAGCCGGGGGTGGCAGACCGTCTTATGGCTACACCTTC. Its protein is CASSEAGGGRPSYGYTF.

The CDR3 region is CASSQLTGSGELFF. As DNA, the CDR3 is TGTGCCAGCAGCCAACTGACAGGCTCCGGGGAGCTGTTTTTT. The rearrangement joins TRBV11-3 to TRBJ2-2; tentatively, D is TRBD1 (6 bases). CDR3 length: 14 residues. CDR1 and CDR2 (germline): SGHNT, YENEEA. V shed 5 bases and J shed 6 bases, with 13 bases lying between them.

The chain joins TRBV12-5 to TRBJ2-3; 10 nucleotides agree with TRBD2. Germline CDR1 and CDR2: LGHNT and FRNRAP. CDR3 length equals 16 residues. The V segment lost 1 base and the J segment 2 bases; nucleotides outside the gene matches: 3. The DNA of the CDR3 is TGTGCTAGTGGTTTGGCGAGCGGGAGGGTCACAGATACGCAGTATTTT. Translation: CASGLASGRVTDTQYF.

The chain employs TRBV6-5 and TRBJ1-2; 10 bases align to TRBD1. The ends lost 0 bases at V and 6 bases at J; junction bases unmatched: 4. Germline V lookup: CDR1 MNHEY, CDR2 SVGAGI. CDR3 length: 15 amino acids. The DNA for the CDR3 is TGTGCCAGCAGTTACTCGACAGGGGGCTTGGATGGCTACACCTTC. This gives the protein CASSYSTGGLDGYTF.

The rearrangement joins TRBV7-9 to TRBJ2-2; D gene unclear. Per germline, CDR1 SEHNR and CDR2 FQNEAQ (reference sequence). The V end was cut by 1 base, the J end by 5 bases, with 11 bases between. CDR3 length: 15 residues. The CDR3 nucleotides are TGTGCCAGCAGCTTAGGAGCCGGTCTTACCGGGGAGCTGTTTTTT. This codes for CASSLGAGLTGELFF. Full variable domain (remainder filled in from reference TRBV7-9 and TRBJ2-2): DTGVSQNPRHKITKRGQNVTFRCDPISEHNRLYWYRQTLGQGPEFLTYFQNEAQLEKSRLLSDRFSAERPKGSFSTLEIQRTEQGDSAMYLCASSLGAGLTGELFFGEGSRLTVL.

This rearrangement joins TRBV2 to TRBJ2-7; maybe TRBD1 (6 bases). V was trimmed by 5 bases and J by 1 base, leaving 15 bases between them. CDR1 is SNHLY, CDR2 FYNNEI, per germline. The CDR3 has 15 amino acids. The CDR3: CASSPRTVGSYEQYF. In DNA form, the CDR3 reads TGTGCCAGCAGTCCAAGGACAGTAGGGTCCTACGAGCAGTACTTC.

The chain combines TRBV27 with TRBJ2-7; 8 bases map to TRBD1. The V gene end was trimmed by 5 bases and the J gene end by 2 bases; junction bases not matched to a gene: 8. Germline assignment: CDR1 MNHEY and CDR2 SMNVEV (reference sequence). The CDR3 sequence is 15 residues long. DNA for the CDR3: TGTGCCAGCAGTACCCCGGGACAGGTTCCCTACGAGCAGTACTTC. The encoded protein is CASSTPGQVPYEQYF.

The rearrangement links TRBV12-5 to TRBJ2-1; a possible D gene is TRBD2 (5 bases). Deletions cut 2 bases from V and 1 base from J, with 24 bases between. The CDR3 consists of 20 residues. The germline gives CDR1 LGHNT, CDR2 FRNRAP. CDR3 coding DNA: TGTGCTAGTGGTTTGCCCCGGACGGAAAAGAGAGGGTTGTCCTACAATGAGCAGTTCTTC. Protein sequence: CASGLPRTEKRGLSYNEQFF.

The J gene is TRBJ2-3, the V gene TRBV9, with D possibly being TRBD2 (6 bases). From germline, CDR1 is SGDLS and CDR2 YYNGEE. The germline V and J ends were trimmed by 0 bases and 4 bases, with 15 bases remaining between them. The CDR3 is made up of 16 amino acids. The CDR3 loop reads CASSVATAGTSDTQYF. In DNA, the CDR3 is TGTGCCAGCAGCGTAGCTACGGCGGGGACGTCAGATACGCAGTATTTT.

The chain joins TRBV5-1 to TRBJ1-1; 7 bases fit TRBD1. Per germline, CDR1 SGHRS and CDR2 YFSETQ. This CDR3 has 15 residues. With 6 bases clipped from V and 1 base from J, the junction kept 9 bases outside the gene matches. This chain's CDR3 is CASKLFRQGNTEAFF. DNA of the CDR3: TGCGCCAGCAAATTGTTCCGACAGGGGAACACTGAAGCTTTCTTT. The variable domain in full, with the rest retrieved from reference TRBV5-1 and TRBJ1-1, is KAGVTQTPRYLIKTRGQQVTLSCSPISGHRSVSWYQQTPGQGLQFLFEYFSETQRNKGNFPGRFSGRQFSNSRSEMNVSTLELGDSALYLCASKLFRQGNTEAFFGQGTRLTVV.

V usage is TRBV27 and J usage is TRBJ2-1; 13 positions agree with TRBD2. V dropped 6 bases and J dropped 7; count of bases not matched to a gene: 15. The CDR3 runs to 18 residues. Germline values: CDR1 MNHEY, CDR2 SMNVEV (reference sequence). The CDR3 DNA reads TGTGCCAGCAGCCGTCGGACTAGCGGGGGTAAGAGGGGGAATGAGCAGTTCTTC. This gives the protein CASSRRTSGGKRGNEQFF.

V is TRBV6-6 and J is TRBJ1-5; TRBD1 aligns across 7 bases. There are 13 residues in the CDR3. V lost 8 bases, J lost 4 bases, and 5 bases stayed unmatched. CDR1 is MNHNY, CDR2 SVGAGI, per germline (reference sequence). This CDR3 reads CASGDSKNQPQHF. DNA of the CDR3: TGTGCCAGCGGGGACAGTAAGAATCAGCCCCAGCATTTT.

The CDR3 here is CASSFSTGGIPYNEQFF. The CDR3 bases are TGTGCCAGCAGCTTTTCGACAGGGGGTATCCCCTACAATGAGCAGTTCTTC. J is TRBJ2-1 and V is TRBV11-2; 9 bases fit TRBD1. The CDR3 runs 17 residues. Germline V gene lookup returns CDR1 SGHAT and CDR2 FQNNGV. Trimming cost V 3 bases and J 2 bases; bases outside gene matches: 8.

Points on this clone: The junction departs from germline at one end; a sequencing error may be responsible. The genes are TRBV11-2 and TRBJ2-7, with D unresolved. Germline lookup yields CDR1 SGHAT and CDR2 FQNNGV. The CDR3 is 14 amino acids. The CDR3 reads CASSSDIEAPGRDF. The CDR3 DNA sequence: TGTGCCAGCAGCTCGGATATCGAGGCCCCCGGTCGGGACTTC.

This chain's CDR3 is CASSDWTGEGELFF. The CDR3 DNA follows: TGCGCCAGCAGTGACTGGACAGGGGAAGGCGAGCTGTTTTTT. This rearrangement joins TRBV10-1 to TRBJ2-2, with 9 nucleotides matching TRBD1. CDR1 WNHNN and CDR2 SYGVQD come from the germline V gene (reference sequence). Losses at the gene ends were 3 bases for V and 11 bases for J; bases not matched to a gene: 7. CDR3 size: 14 residues.

The CDR3 region is CASSPGTEHNYGYTF. CDR3 coding DNA: TGTGCCAGCTCACCTGGGACTGAACATAACTATGGCTACACCTTC. V usage is TRBV18 and J usage is TRBJ1-2; the D gene is possibly TRBD1 (5 bases). V gave up 3 bases and J gave up 1 base, with 12 bases separating them. The CDR3 has 15 residues. Germline CDR1 is KGHSH and CDR2 is LQKENI.

This chain uses TRBV30 with TRBJ2-7; 8 bases map to TRBD1. With V trimmed by 3 bases and J by 2 bases, 9 bases remained unmatched. Germline-derived CDR1 and CDR2 are GTSNPN and SVGIG (reference sequence). The CDR3 sequence is 15 residues long. The CDR3 region is CAWSPGQAGAYEQYF. The CDR3 region has the DNA TGTGCCTGGAGCCCGGGACAGGCTGGGGCCTACGAGCAGTACTTC.

This clone was recorded only once. J is TRBJ1-1 and V is TRBV5-1; D is possibly TRBD1 (5 bases). CDR3 length equals 15 residues. Germline loops: CDR1 SGHRS, CDR2 YFSETQ. Trimming pared 1 base from V and 0 bases from J, leaving 10 bases between. The CDR3 here is CASSLLQDMNTEAFF. The CDR3 DNA is TGCGCCAGCAGCTTGCTACAGGACATGAACACTGAAGCTTTCTTT.

This clone has more than one count but fewer than ten. The CDR3 coding sequence is TGCAGCGCATCCGGGACTAGCGGTTCTCACAATGAGCAGTTCTTC. Residues: CSASGTSGSHNEQFF. The chain recombines TRBV29-1 with TRBJ2-1; 11 nucleotides align to TRBD2. Germline V gene sequence: CDR1 SQVTM, CDR2 ANQGSEA. The V gene end was trimmed by 7 bases and the J gene end by 5 bases; junction bases not matched to a gene: 10. The CDR3 is 15 amino acids.

This clone was recorded only once. This chain uses TRBV29-1 with TRBJ2-1; perhaps TRBD2 as D (6 bases). This CDR3 is 11 amino acids long. Looked up from germline, CDR1 is SQVTM and CDR2 is ANQGSEA. The germline V and J ends were trimmed by 0 bases and 10 bases, with 7 bases remaining between them. CDR3 amino acids: CSVEEGGEQFF. CDR3 nucleotides: TGCAGCGTTGAAGAGGGGGGAGAGCAGTTCTTC.

This chain uses TRBV7-2 with TRBJ2-3; 9 nucleotides line up with TRBD2. The trim removed 4 bases at V and 7 bases at J, leaving 15 bases unmatched. The CDR3 consists of 17 residues. CDR1 is SGHTA, CDR2 FQGNSA, per germline. For the CDR3, the DNA is TGTGCCAGCAGCTCCGCTCAGGGGAGCGGGGGGACTTATACGCAGTATTTT. Residues: CASSSAQGSGGTYTQYF.

The V and J genes are TRBV29-1 and TRBJ1-2; 7 nucleotides align to TRBD1. Germline V gene data show CDR1 as SQVTM and CDR2 as ANQGSEA. This CDR3 is 14 amino acids long. After removal of 7 bases from V and 4 bases from J, the junction contained 12 bases not matched to a gene. The CDR3: CSATSTGMVYGYTF. The CDR3, as DNA: TGCAGCGCCACTTCGACAGGGATGGTCTATGGCTACACCTTC.

This clone was seen only once. This chain connects TRBV18 to TRBJ2-1; no clear D gene. With 5 bases removed from V and 0 bases from J, the gap between germline ends came to 14 bases. From germline, CDR1 is KGHSH and CDR2 LQKENI. The CDR3 sequence is 16 residues long. CDR3 in amino acids: CASSRYWRNSYNEQFF. The CDR3 nucleotides are TGTGCCAGCTCAAGGTATTGGCGGAACTCCTACAATGAGCAGTTCTTC.